This T cell receptor beta chain was identified in a study of T cell repertoires in cytomegalovirus infection. Study summary: Use of recently identified HLA-C-restricted and well-studied HLA-B-restricted CMV epitopes was part of the study. General study points: Across the ex vivo response, the dominant clonotypes were HLA-C-restricted CMV-specific TCR beta clonotypes.

One entry per CDR3 protein results from TCRdb running MiXCR on the reads. The sample records 650,000 to 850,000 distinct CDR3 sequences, approximately 32% being singletons. The ends were cut back, 6 bases at V and 8 bases at J, with 16 bases in the middle. The CDR3 runs 13 residues. Germline V CDR1 and CDR2: MNHEY, SMNVEV (reference sequence). In the case of this clonotype: Its antigen is still unknown.

The source of this sequence is a human donor in good health (CMV status not recorded). Some clones in this sample may be carry-over from other donors' samples. This chain joins TRBV27 and TRBJ1-2, with unresolved D. Here the sequenced sample was cultured CD8+ T cells from PBMCs, taken from culture after CMV antigen stimulation. This CDR3 reads CASSTSLGFGYTF. As DNA, the CDR3 is TGTGCCAGCAGCACCTCACTAGGGTTCGGCTACACCTTC.